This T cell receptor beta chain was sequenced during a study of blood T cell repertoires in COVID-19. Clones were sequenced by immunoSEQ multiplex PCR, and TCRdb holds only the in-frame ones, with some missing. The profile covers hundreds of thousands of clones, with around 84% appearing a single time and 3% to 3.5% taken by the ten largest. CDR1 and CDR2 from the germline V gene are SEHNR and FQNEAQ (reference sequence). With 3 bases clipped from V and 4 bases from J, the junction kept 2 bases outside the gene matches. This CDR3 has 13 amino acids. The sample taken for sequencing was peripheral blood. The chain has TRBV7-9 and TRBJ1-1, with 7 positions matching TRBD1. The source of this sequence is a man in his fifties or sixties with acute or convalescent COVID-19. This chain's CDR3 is CASSLSGGTEAFF. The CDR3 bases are TGTGCCAGCAGCTTGTCAGGGGGCACTGAAGCTTTCTTT.